A single sample gave rise to the 20 T cell receptor beta chains below, sequenced in a study of blood T cell repertoires in COVID-19. Profiling relied on immunoSEQ multiplex PCR, and the TCRdb table lists in-frame clones only, not all of them. The data hold roughly 140,000 clones, with around 85% observed a single time. The specimen sequenced was peripheral blood. The receptors shown here come from a woman aged 60-75 years with COVID-19, enrolled during active disease.

The V call is TRBV24-1, the J call TRBJ2-2; possible D gene TRBD1, 5 bases. Germline V gene sequence: CDR1 KGHDR, CDR2 SFDVKD. Trimming pared 3 bases from V and 0 bases from J, leaving 7 bases between. The CDR3 has 15 amino acids. CDR3 sequence reads: CATSDRTTNTGELFF. The CDR3 nucleotides read TGTGCCACCAGTGATCGGACAACGAACACCGGGGAGCTGTTTTTT.

The chain joins TRBV4-1 to TRBJ2-7; D might be TRBD1 (5 bases). The germline CDR1 and CDR2 sequences are MGHRA and YSYEKL. This CDR3 is built from 13 residues. V was trimmed by 3 bases and J by 4 bases, leaving 10 bases between them. The CDR3 here is CASSQAQGYEQYF. The CDR3 region has the DNA TGCGCCAGCAGCCAGGCCCAGGGTTACGAGCAGTACTTC.

V and J are TRBV7-6 and TRBJ2-3, with no clear D. CDR1 is SGHVS, CDR2 FNYEAQ, per germline. V was pared by 2 bases and J by 6 bases, with 3 bases between. This CDR3 is built from 11 residues. The CDR3 nucleotides are TGTGCCAGCAGCTTATCGGATACGCAGTATTTT. Translated, it gives CASSLSDTQYF.

This chain links TRBV15 with TRBJ1-4; 11 bases agree with TRBD1. The junction had 4 bases not matched to a gene; V was cut back by 1 base and J by 6 bases. Germline values: CDR1 LNHNV, CDR2 YYDKDF (reference sequence). The CDR3 runs 16 residues. The CDR3 DNA reads as TGTGCCACCAGCAGAGGGGGGACAGGGGGGCATGAAAAACTGTTTTTT. Protein product: CATSRGGTGGHEKLFF.

The rearrangement uses TRBV7-6 and TRBJ2-3; 13 bases line up with TRBD2. There are 18 residues in the CDR3. Germline V gene sequence: CDR1 SGHVS, CDR2 FNYEAQ. Trimming at V came to 1 base and at J to 0 bases, leaving 4 bases not matched to a gene. The CDR3 DNA reads TGTGCCAGCAGCTTAGAACTAGCGGGGGGGCCGAGCACAGATACGCAGTATTTT. Its translation is CASSLELAGGPSTDTQYF.

This clone has only one observation. The chain uses TRBV12-3 or TRBV12-4 and TRBJ1-2, with unresolved D. The CDR3 covers 11 residues. V was shortened by 6 bases and J by 8 bases, with 10 bases between the two germline ends. The DNA for the CDR3 is TGTGCCAGCAGCCGGAGTCAAGGCTACACCTTC. Encoded protein: CASSRSQGYTF.

Details on this clone: A read error may produce the germline difference seen at one junction end. The V call is TRBV4-3, the J call TRBJ1-6; 11 positions match TRBD1. This CDR3 is 15 amino acids long. The germline CDR1 and CDR2 sequences are LGHNA and YSLEER. The CDR3, as DNA: TGCGCCAGCAGCCTTGGACAGGGGGCTTATTCACTCCTCCACTTT. It translates to CASSLGQGAYSLLHF.

The chain carries TRBV6-2 or TRBV6-3 and TRBJ1-2, with D tentatively TRBD1 (6 bases). From germline, CDR1 is MNHEY and CDR2 SVGEGT. The V gene lost 4 bases and the J gene lost 4 bases, with 10 bases spanning the gap. This CDR3 spans 13 amino acids. In DNA, the CDR3 is TGTGCCAGCAGTTCCAGGACAGCCTATGGCTACACCTTC. This gives the protein CASSSRTAYGYTF.

The chain joins TRBV2 to TRBJ1-4, with TRBD1 identical over 8 bases. This CDR3 spans 15 amino acids. After removal of 7 bases from V and 7 bases from J, the junction contained 11 bases not matched to a gene. Germline CDR1 is SNHLY and CDR2 is FYNNEI. Written as DNA, the CDR3 is TGTGCCAGCAAGTGGCAGGGGGCCCTGATTGAAAAACTGTTTTTT. Protein sequence: CASKWQGALIEKLFF.

The CDR3 loop reads CASMAGADTDTQYF. Here the CDR3 DNA reads TGTGCCAGCATGGCGGGGGCTGACACAGATACGCAGTATTTT. The chain employs TRBV6-5 and TRBJ2-3, with D possibly being TRBD2 (7 bases). V shed 7 bases and J shed 2 bases, with 13 bases lying between them. This CDR3 is 14 amino acids long. The V gene's germline CDR1 is MNHEY and CDR2 SVGAGI.

This clone was observed a single time. The chain recombines TRBV3-1 (or the pseudogene TRBV3-2) with TRBJ1-4; TRBD1 agrees at 10 bases. The CDR3 runs 15 residues. CDR1 is LGHDT and CDR2 is YNNKEL in the germline V gene (reference sequence). V lost 2 bases and J lost 5; bases outside the gene matches: 2. CDR3 region: CASSQRDRGNEKLFF. CDR3 sequence (DNA): TGTGCCAGCAGCCAAAGGGACAGGGGAAATGAAAAACTGTTTTTT.

This clone has a handful of counts. The chain combines TRBV5-4 with TRBJ1-2, with D tentatively TRBD1 (6 bases). The V and J ends lost 4 bases and 5 bases respectively, with 15 bases between them. The CDR3 sequence is 14 residues long. The germline V gene encodes CDR1 SGHNT and CDR2 YYREEE (reference sequence). CDR3 coding DNA: TGTGCCAGCAGCCTCGACAGGACTCCTTATGGCTACACCTTC. Protein product: CASSLDRTPYGYTF.

This clone was observed a few times. The chain links TRBV30 to TRBJ2-5; D ambiguous. The CDR3 is 12 amino acids. Germline V gene sequence: CDR1 GTSNPN, CDR2 SVGIG (reference sequence). Trimming took off 2 bases at V and 3 bases at J, with 7 bases between the two ends. This chain's CDR3 is CAWSRAEETQYF. In DNA form, the CDR3 reads TGTGCCTGGAGTCGAGCTGAAGAGACCCAGTACTTC. Full variable domain (outside the CDR3, taken from reference TRBV30 and TRBJ2-5): SQTIHQWPATLVQPVGSPLSLECTVEGTSNPNLYWYRQAAGRGLQLLFYSVGIGQISSEVPQNLSASRPQDRQFILSSKKLLLSDSGFYLCAWSRAEETQYFGPGTRLLVL.

The gene calls are TRBV6-2 or TRBV6-3 and TRBJ2-2; TRBD2 matches 9 bases. Germline V gene sequence: CDR1 MNHEY, CDR2 SVGEGT. J was trimmed by 5 bases and V by 6 bases; bases with no gene match: 4. The CDR3 has 14 amino acids. The CDR3 loop reads CASSSLAGTGELFF. The DNA of the CDR3 is TGTGCCAGCAGCAGCCTAGCGGGGACCGGGGAGCTGTTTTTT.

This clone turned up a few times. The chain combines TRBV18 with TRBJ1-4; 10 nucleotides agree with TRBD1. There are 15 residues in the CDR3. The germline V gene has CDR1 KGHSH and CDR2 LQKENI. The ends lost 3 bases at V and 5 bases at J; junction bases unmatched: 3. Here the CDR3 reads CASSPDRGENEKLFF. CDR3 in DNA: TGTGCCAGCTCACCGGACAGGGGGGAAAATGAAAAACTGTTTTTT.

The chain employs TRBV29-1 and TRBJ1-3; D perhaps matches TRBD1 (6 bases). This CDR3 comprises 13 residues. Trimming left V 4 bases short and J 4 bases short, with 11 bases between. Germline V gene data show CDR1 as SQVTM and CDR2 as ANQGSEA. The chain's CDR3 is CSVVGGQGNTIYF. In DNA form, the CDR3 reads TGCAGCGTTGTCGGGGGGCAAGGAAACACCATATATTTT.

The chain links TRBV10-3 to TRBJ2-3; 10 bases align to TRBD2. CDR1 and CDR2 (germline): ENHRY, SYGVKD. This CDR3 is built from 16 residues. V lost 4 bases, J lost 0 bases, and 4 bases stayed unmatched. The CDR3, as DNA: TGTGCCATCAGTGTTAGGACTAGCGGTAGCACAGATACGCAGTATTTT. This gives the protein CAISVRTSGSTDTQYF.

J is TRBJ1-3 and V is TRBV19, with D unresolved. The CDR3 length is 15 residues. CDR1 is LNHDA, CDR2 SQIVND, per germline (reference sequence). V lost 5 bases and J 5 bases, leaving 16 bases between the germline ends. The CDR3 region has the DNA TGTGCCAGTAGTCAGGTGGAGGCCCAACGAAACACCATATATTTT. Translation gives CASSQVEAQRNTIYF.

This clone was recorded once. The chain joins TRBV6-5 to TRBJ2-7; no clear D gene. Between the trimmed V and J ends, which lost 2 bases and 2 bases, there was a span of 7 bases. The CDR3 length is 13 residues. Germline loops: CDR1 MNHEY, CDR2 SVGAGI. Here the CDR3 reads CASSYGSTYEQYF. Written as DNA, the CDR3 is TGTGCCAGCAGTTACGGCAGTACCTACGAGCAGTACTTC.

The chain carries TRBV19 and TRBJ1-2; weak D call: TRBD1 (5 bases). CDR3 length equals 15 residues. With 5 bases removed from V and 1 base from J, the gap between germline ends came to 14 bases. CDR1 LNHDA and CDR2 SQIVND come from the germline V gene (reference sequence). In nucleotides, the CDR3 is TGTGCCAGTAGTTTCCGACAGCCCTATAACTATGGCTACACCTTC. It yields the protein CASSFRQPYNYGYTF.